These 30 T cell receptor beta chains were sequenced from one sample in a study of T cells in Graves' hyperthyroidism and ophthalmopathy. Regions amplified from RNA transcripts were the TCR beta CDR3 regions. The TCR CDR3 first-round RT-PCR relied on the HTBI primer set. TCRdb ran MiXCR on the multiplex PCR reads and lists one entry per CDR3 protein. The sample contains about 350,000 distinct CDR3 sequences, around 18% of which appear only once. The source material was blood. These receptor sequences come from a middle-aged woman with Graves' ophthalmopathy.

This clonotype was seen a few times. The J gene is TRBJ1-5, the V gene TRBV15; D call uncertain. Germline V gene lookup returns CDR1 LNHNV and CDR2 YYDKDF (reference sequence). The CDR3 covers 16 residues. With 0 bases removed from V and 0 bases from J, the gap between germline ends came to 9 bases. CDR3 DNA: TGTGCCACCAGCAGAGATGAGGGTAATAGCAATCAGCCCCAGCATTTT. Its protein product is CATSRDEGNSNQPQHF.

This clonotype was seen many times. The chain recombines TRBV7-8 with TRBJ2-5, with D possibly TRBD1 on 5 matching bases. V lost 4 bases and J 1 base, leaving 19 bases between the germline ends. Germline lookup yields CDR1 SGHVS and CDR2 FQNEAQ. The CDR3 is 17 amino acids. CDR3 residues: CASSSPDKTTFQETQYF. Written as DNA, the CDR3 is TGTGCCAGCAGCTCCCCGGACAAGACGACCTTCCAAGAGACCCAGTACTTC.

This clonotype was counted ten times or more. This chain joins TRBV20-1 and TRBJ2-5; 9 nucleotides agree with TRBD2. The V gene's germline CDR1 is DFQATT and CDR2 SNEGSKA (reference sequence). The CDR3 has 14 amino acids. With 0 bases clipped from V and 5 bases from J, the junction kept 4 bases outside the gene matches. CDR3 in amino acids: CSARDSGSFETQYF. CDR3 nucleotides: TGCAGTGCTAGAGATAGCGGGAGTTTTGAGACCCAGTACTTC.

This clonotype was detected many times. The gene calls are TRBV27 and TRBJ2-7; D is perhaps TRBD2 (5 bases). The V gene lost 4 bases and the J gene lost 3 bases, with 10 bases spanning the gap. Germline-derived CDR1 and CDR2 are MNHEY and SMNVEV (reference sequence). The CDR3 is 13 amino acids. CDR3 amino acids: CASSWRSDYEQYF. DNA for the CDR3: TGTGCCAGCAGTTGGCGTAGCGACTACGAGCAGTACTTC.

This clonotype was seen more than once but under ten times. The V gene is TRBV28, the J gene TRBJ1-5, with 12 positions matching TRBD1. Germline trimming cut 4 bases from V and 2 bases from J; bases unmatched to any gene: 15. Germline V lookup: CDR1 MDHEN, CDR2 SYDVKM. The CDR3 sequence is 20 residues long. CDR3 sequence reads: CASSSRLRDRGRVGNQPQHF. CDR3 nucleotides: TGTGCCAGCAGTTCAAGACTCCGGGACAGGGGGCGGGTTGGCAATCAGCCCCAGCATTTT.

A word on this clonotype: A read error is possible here, since a much larger clone lies one base away. The chain links TRBV7-8 to TRBJ2-7; D uncertain. Trimming left V 7 bases short and J 7 bases short, with 29 bases between. The CDR3 spans 17 residues. CDR1 and CDR2 (germline): SGHVS, FQNEAQ. CDR3 sequence reads: CASISSGNTIPSGEQYF. CDR3 nucleotide sequence: TGTGCCAGCATCTCGTCGGGCAACACAATCCCCTCGGGTGAGCAGTACTTC. Drawing the rest from reference TRBV7-8 and TRBJ2-7, the complete variable domain is GAGVSQSPRYKVAKRGQDVALRCDPISGHVSLFWYQQALGQGPEFLTYFQNEAQLDKSGLPSDRFFAERPEGSVSTLKIQRTQQEDSAVYLCASISSGNTIPSGEQYFGPGTRLTVT.

This clonotype was counted ten times or more. J is TRBJ2-7 and V is TRBV20-1; 8 nucleotides align to TRBD1. Germline V gene sequence: CDR1 DFQATT, CDR2 SNEGSKA (reference sequence). The CDR3 length is 14 residues. V lost 6 bases and J lost 7; bases outside the gene matches: 14. CDR3 nucleotide sequence: TGCAGTGCAAGTCGGACAGGGCAGCTACTTGAGCAGTACTTC. It translates to CSASRTGQLLEQYF.

This clonotype was picked up many times. This sequence joins TRBV5-5 and TRBJ1-5, with a tentative D call TRBD1 (6 bases). Trimming left V 2 bases short and J 0 bases short, with 12 bases between. This CDR3 has 16 amino acids. Germline CDR1 is SGHKS and CDR2 is YYEKEE (reference sequence). The CDR3 nucleotides are TGTGCCAGCAGCTTTGTGGCAGGGGATAGCAATCAGCCCCAGCATTTT. It yields the protein CASSFVAGDSNQPQHF. Drawing the rest from reference TRBV5-5 and TRBJ1-5, the complete variable domain is DAGVTQSPTHLIKTRGQQVTLRCSPISGHKSVSWYQQVLGQGPQFIFQYYEKEERGRGNFPDRFSARQFPNYSSELNVNALLLGDSALYLCASSFVAGDSNQPQHFGDGTRLSIL.

Many counts were recorded for this clonotype. The chain uses TRBV7-8 and TRBJ2-4, with D perhaps matching TRBD1 (6 bases). Trimming left V 5 bases short and J 0 bases short, with 20 bases between. This CDR3 contains 18 residues. Germline CDR1 SGHVS, CDR2 FQNEAQ. The CDR3 coding sequence is TGTGCCAGCAGCAAAACAGACAGGTCACCCCTAGCCAAAAACATTCAGTACTTC. Translated: CASSKTDRSPLAKNIQYF.

This clonotype has ten or more counts. The V call is TRBV12-3 or TRBV12-4, the J call TRBJ2-5, with 12 bases lining up with TRBD2. The CDR3 spans 15 residues. With V trimmed by 6 bases and J by 7 bases, 9 bases remained unmatched. CDR3 in amino acids: CASRRTSGNVGTQYF. The CDR3 DNA sequence: TGTGCCAGCAGAAGGACTAGCGGGAACGTAGGGACCCAGTACTTC.

This clonotype was seen ten or more times. DNA for the CDR3: TGTGCCAGCAGCTTAGCAACCCCGACAGGTTCCGAAGCTTTCTTT. Protein product: CASSLATPTGSEAFF. The chain is built from TRBV7-9 and TRBJ1-1; maybe TRBD1 (6 bases). The CDR3 is made up of 15 amino acids. Germline CDR1 reads SEHNR; CDR2 reads FQNEAQ (reference sequence). V shed 0 bases and J shed 8 bases, with 16 bases lying between them.

Many counts were recorded for this clonotype. The chain is built from TRBV15 and TRBJ2-7, with 10 bases that match TRBD2. J was trimmed by 6 bases and V by 5 bases; bases with no gene match: 10. Germline lookup yields CDR1 LNHNV and CDR2 YYDKDF (reference sequence). This CDR3 spans 15 amino acids. CDR3 DNA sequence: TGTGCCACCAGCCATCTAGCGGGAGTACGTTCCGAGCAGTACTTC. This encodes CATSHLAGVRSEQYF.

This clonotype was counted at least ten times. The CDR3 sequence: CAWSVGSGGPYEQYF. CDR3 nucleotides: TGTGCCTGGAGTGTAGGTAGCGGGGGACCCTACGAGCAGTACTTC. V is TRBV30 and J is TRBJ2-7, with 9 bases fitting TRBD2. The CDR3 contains 15 residues. Germline lookup yields CDR1 GTSNPN and CDR2 SVGIG (reference sequence). V shed 0 bases, J shed 2 bases, and the junction held 5 bases outside the gene matches.

A word on this clonotype: Given a much more abundant clone one base away, this may be a read error. This chain connects TRBV6-5 to TRBJ2-7; D gene unclear. The CDR3 runs 15 residues. Per germline, CDR1 MNHEY and CDR2 SVGAGI. Trimming shortened V by 1 base and J by 7 bases, and 17 bases separated the two germline ends. The CDR3 spells CASSYLTARSWEQYF. The DNA of the CDR3 is TGTGCCAGCAGTTACTTGACCGCTCGTTCTTGGGAGCAGTACTTC.

There are many counts of this clonotype. The rearrangement links TRBV4-1 to TRBJ2-5; 8 bases are a match to TRBD1. This CDR3 is built from 16 residues. With V trimmed by 1 base and J by 4 bases, 8 bases remained unmatched. The V gene's germline CDR1 is MGHRA and CDR2 YSYEKL. The CDR3 DNA sequence: TGCGCCAGCAGCCAAGGGGGACAGGCCGCCGGAGAGACCCAGTACTTC. Translated, it gives CASSQGGQAAGETQYF.

This clonotype was seen repeatedly, ten times or more. This chain uses TRBV6-2 or TRBV6-3 with TRBJ1-1; 9 bases line up with TRBD1. This CDR3 is 14 amino acids long. Unmatched junction bases numbered 6, after V lost 5 bases and J lost 5 bases. Germline V gene lookup returns CDR1 MNHEY and CDR2 SVGEGT. CDR3 DNA: TGTGCCAGCAGTCCGGACAGGGGAGGGACTGAAGCTTTCTTT. Its protein is CASSPDRGGTEAFF.

This clonotype has a count of ten or more. The chain carries TRBV12-3 or TRBV12-4 and TRBJ2-7; the match to TRBD2 covers 8 bases. The ends lost 5 bases at V and 2 bases at J; junction bases unmatched: 5. The CDR3 extends over 14 amino acids. DNA for the CDR3: TGTGCCAGCAGTCCCCGGACTAGCCCCTACGAGCAGTACTTC. Translating it yields CASSPRTSPYEQYF.

This clonotype was found many times. V is TRBV6-2 or TRBV6-3 and J is TRBJ1-2, with D possibly matching TRBD1 (6 bases). V shed 6 bases and J shed 5 bases, with 16 bases lying between them. CDR3 size: 14 residues. CDR1 is MNHEY, CDR2 SVGEGT, per germline. The CDR3: CASSPLGGEYGYTF. The CDR3 DNA is TGTGCCAGCAGCCCCCTGGGGGGCGAATATGGCTACACCTTC.

CDR3 residues: CASSPQRDWETQYF. The CDR3 DNA reads as TGTGCCAGCAGTCCCCAAAGGGATTGGGAGACCCAGTACTTC. The genes are TRBV28 and TRBJ2-5; no firm D call. The length of the CDR3 is 14 residues. Germline CDR1 and CDR2: MDHEN and SYDVKM. The V and J ends lost 5 bases and 5 bases respectively, with 15 bases between them.

This clonotype was detected many times. The rearrangement links TRBV20-1 to TRBJ2-7; D gene unclear. CDR3 length: 12 amino acids. In germline, CDR1 is DFQATT, CDR2 SNEGSKA (reference sequence). Trimming removed 7 bases at V and 3 bases at J, with 13 bases between. Written as DNA, the CDR3 is TGCAGTGTTGGCATAAGGGTCTACGAGCAGTACTTC. This gives the protein CSVGIRVYEQYF.

The chain employs TRBV7-9 and TRBJ2-7; no clear D. Germline CDR1 reads SEHNR; CDR2 reads FQNEAQ (reference sequence). The CDR3 is 12 residues long. Trimming stripped 5 bases from V and 4 bases from J, with 9 bases between. For the CDR3, the DNA is TGTGCCAGCAGCAGGACCGAATACGAGCAGTACTTC. Protein: CASSRTEYEQYF. The whole variable domain, remainder taken from reference TRBV7-9 and TRBJ2-7, is DTGVSQNPRHKITKRGQNVTFRCDPISEHNRLYWYRQTLGQGPEFLTYFQNEAQLEKSRLLSDRFSAERPKGSFSTLEIQRTEQGDSAMYLCASSRTEYEQYFGPGTRLTVT.

This clonotype was seen ten or more times. The chain employs TRBV6-2 or TRBV6-3 and TRBJ2-7, with TRBD1 identical over 8 bases. J lost 7 bases, V lost 0 bases, and 11 bases had no gene match. The CDR3 runs to 16 residues. Germline V CDR1 and CDR2: MNHEY, SVGEGT. CDR3 loop: CASSYSIRQGTSEQYF. The CDR3 nucleotides are TGTGCCAGCAGTTACTCGATCAGACAGGGGACAAGTGAGCAGTACTTC.

This clonotype has a count of ten or more. The CDR3 DNA reads as TGTGCCTGGAATCAGGGGGCGCTTGGCTACACCTTC. Its translation is CAWNQGALGYTF. V is TRBV30 and J is TRBJ1-2; 8 bases fit TRBD1. Trimming at V came to 4 bases and at J to 7 bases, leaving 5 bases not matched to a gene. Germline loops: CDR1 GTSNPN, CDR2 SVGIG (reference sequence). This CDR3 comprises 12 residues.

The sample holds many counts of this clonotype. The rearrangement links TRBV27 to TRBJ1-1; D unclear. CDR3 length: 16 amino acids. The V and J ends lost 5 bases and 0 bases respectively, with 16 bases between them. CDR1 MNHEY and CDR2 SMNVEV come from the germline V gene (reference sequence). CDR3 nucleotide sequence: TGTGCCAGCAGTCCCCAGATGTTTTTTATGAACACTGAAGCTTTCTTT. The encoded protein is CASSPQMFFMNTEAFF.

This chain joins TRBV7-8 and TRBJ2-5; 9 bases align to TRBD2. The CDR3 length is 18 residues. The trim removed 3 bases at V and 4 bases at J, leaving 15 bases unmatched. Germline V gives CDR1 SGHVS, CDR2 FQNEAQ. The CDR3 protein is CASSFSQEGGRGSETQYF. CDR3 coding DNA: TGTGCCAGCAGCTTTTCCCAGGAGGGCGGGAGGGGGTCAGAGACCCAGTACTTC. Combining the CDR3 with reference TRBV7-8 and TRBJ2-5 gives the whole variable domain GAGVSQSPRYKVAKRGQDVALRCDPISGHVSLFWYQQALGQGPEFLTYFQNEAQLDKSGLPSDRFFAERPEGSVSTLKIQRTQQEDSAVYLCASSFSQEGGRGSETQYFGPGTRLLVL.

This clonotype was counted many times. V usage is TRBV27 and J usage is TRBJ1-1; 12 nucleotides match TRBD1. V lost 5 bases and J lost 9; bases outside the gene matches: 10. The germline gives CDR1 MNHEY, CDR2 SMNVEV (reference sequence). The CDR3 spans 15 residues. The DNA of the CDR3 is TGTGCCAGCAGTACCCCCGGGACAGGGGGCCAGAAAGCTTTCTTT. This encodes CASSTPGTGGQKAFF.

This clonotype was detected ten times or more. The junction and the germline gene differ at one end; a read error may be behind it. The chain joins TRBV6-5 to TRBJ2-5; 9 nucleotides match TRBD2. Germline V CDR1 and CDR2: MNHEY, SVGAGI. This CDR3 is 17 amino acids long. CDR3 amino acids: CASSYQGGLAGQEAQYF. The CDR3 DNA follows: TGTGCCAGCAGTTACCAAGGGGGCCTAGCGGGGCAAGAGGCCCAGTACTTC.

The chain carries TRBV5-1 and TRBJ2-5; TRBD2 matches 9 bases. Germline CDR1 is SGHRS and CDR2 is YFSETQ. CDR3 size: 15 residues. V lost 2 bases, J lost 4 bases, and 6 bases stayed unmatched. In nucleotides, the CDR3 is TGCGCCAGCAGCTTTCTTAGCGGGAGTGTAGAGACCCAGTACTTC. Its translation is CASSFLSGSVETQYF.

This clonotype was seen repeatedly, ten times or more. The CDR3 loop is CASALDRVPSYEQYF. The CDR3 nucleotides read TGTGCCAGCGCCCTCGACAGGGTCCCCTCCTACGAGCAGTACTTC. The chain carries TRBV27 and TRBJ2-7; 7 bases fit TRBD1. The CDR3 totals 15 residues. Trimming cost V 8 bases and J 0 bases; bases outside gene matches: 10. Germline V gene data show CDR1 as MNHEY and CDR2 as SMNVEV (reference sequence).

This clonotype was counted at least ten times. V gene TRBV19 combines with J gene TRBJ1-1, with D possibly matching TRBD1 (6 bases). CDR1 is LNHDA and CDR2 is SQIVND in the germline V gene (reference sequence). The CDR3 covers 14 residues. V was clipped by 4 bases and J by 4 bases, with 13 bases between them. CDR3: CASSTNGGATEAFF. For the CDR3, the DNA is TGTGCCAGTAGTACCAACGGGGGGGCCACTGAAGCTTTCTTT.